This is a list of T cell receptor beta chains from one sample in a study of response to subunit inactivated influenza vaccine. Each CDR3 protein is one row after TCRdb ran MiXCR on the RT-PCR reads. The sample consists of over 800,000 distinct CDR3 sequences, 21% of them appearing once. The sample was PBMCs from blood, taken roughly 5 days after vaccination. The receptors here all came from a man aged 45-65 years who received an inactivated influenza vaccine. Each CDR3 is given with its conserved first and last residue. Each record gives: D gene, clone size, J gene, V gene, CDR3 protein, CDR3 DNA. D genes are given only for firm matches. The listing skips clone size in some rows; elsewhere it reads once, few, many or a size class.

d_call: -; clone_size: -; j_call: TRBJ1-5; v_call: TRBV12-3/TRBV12-4; cdr3_aa: CASSLSRGYQPQHF; cdr3_nt: TGTGCCAGCAGTTTAAGCAGGGGCTATCAGCCCCAGCATTTT
d_call: -; clone_size: -; j_call: TRBJ2-3; v_call: TRBV24-1; cdr3_aa: CATSDLKTSVSRDTQYF; cdr3_nt: TGTGCCACCAGTGATTTGAAGACCTCTGTCAGCCGAGATACGCAGTATTTT
d_call: -; clone_size: -; j_call: TRBJ1-6; v_call: TRBV12-3/TRBV12-4; cdr3_aa: CASNFPGGVSPLHF; cdr3_nt: TGTGCCAGCAACTTCCCTGGGGGTGTTTCACCCCTCCACTTT
d_call: -; clone_size: few; j_call: TRBJ2-2; v_call: TRBV5-4; cdr3_aa: CASSLSWTNTGELFF; cdr3_nt: TGTGCCAGCAGCTTGTCGTGGACAAACACCGGGGAGCTGTTTTTT
d_call: -; clone_size: few; j_call: TRBJ2-2; v_call: TRBV5-5; cdr3_aa: CASSRSWGGANTGELFF; cdr3_nt: TGTGCCAGCAGCCGCTCCTGGGGCGGGGCGAACACCGGGGAGCTGTTTTTT
d_call: -; clone_size: few; j_call: TRBJ1-2; v_call: TRBV6-2/TRBV6-3; cdr3_aa: CASSFIDRFGYTF; cdr3_nt: TGTGCCAGCAGTTTCATAGACAGGTTCGGCTACACCTTC
d_call: -; clone_size: -; j_call: TRBJ2-5; v_call: TRBV4-3; cdr3_aa: CASSQRKTRTETQYF; cdr3_nt: TGCGCCAGCAGCCAAAGAAAGACTAGGACGGAGACCCAGTACTTC
d_call: TRBD1; clone_size: few; j_call: TRBJ1-4; v_call: TRBV20-1; cdr3_aa: CSANPRTGGGQEKLFF; cdr3_nt: TGCAGTGCTAACCCGAGGACAGGGGGGGGCCAGGAAAAACTGTTTTTT
d_call: -; clone_size: -; j_call: TRBJ1-1; v_call: TRBV9; cdr3_aa: CASSVDTGTNTEAFF; cdr3_nt: TGTGCCAGCAGCGTAGACACAGGGACGAACACTGAAGCTTTCTTT
d_call: TRBD2; clone_size: -; j_call: TRBJ2-1; v_call: TRBV7-9; cdr3_aa: CASSLGPAGVSYNEQFF; cdr3_nt: TGTGCCAGCAGCTTGGGGCCCGCGGGAGTCTCCTACAATGAGCAGTTCTTC
d_call: TRBD2; clone_size: -; j_call: TRBJ2-2; v_call: TRBV6-6; cdr3_aa: CASKGLASGELFF; cdr3_nt: TGTGCCAGCAAAGGACTAGCTTCCGGGGAGCTGTTTTTT
d_call: TRBD1; clone_size: -; j_call: TRBJ2-1; v_call: TRBV7-6; cdr3_aa: CASSQPGQKYNEQFF; cdr3_nt: TGTGCCAGCAGCCAACCGGGACAGAAGTACAATGAGCAGTTCTTC
d_call: -; clone_size: few; j_call: TRBJ2-7; v_call: TRBV7-2; cdr3_aa: CATTPGAGSSYEQYF; cdr3_nt: TGTGCCACCACTCCGGGGGCAGGGAGCTCCTACGAGCAGTACTTC
d_call: -; clone_size: -; j_call: TRBJ2-3; v_call: TRBV29-1; cdr3_aa: CSVGAAAITDTQYF; cdr3_nt: TGCAGCGTTGGTGCCGCCGCGATCACAGATACGCAGTATTTT
d_call: TRBD1; clone_size: -; j_call: TRBJ1-1; v_call: TRBV12-3/TRBV12-4; cdr3_aa: CASSPRQGPNTEAFF; cdr3_nt: TGTGCCAGCAGTCCCCGACAGGGGCCGAACACTGAAGCTTTCTTT
d_call: -; clone_size: -; j_call: TRBJ2-3; v_call: TRBV20-1; cdr3_aa: CSASGELNTDTQYF; cdr3_nt: TGCAGTGCTAGTGGGGAGCTAAACACAGATACGCAGTATTTT
d_call: TRBD1; clone_size: few; j_call: TRBJ2-2; v_call: TRBV24-1; cdr3_aa: CATSEVGGSTGELFF; cdr3_nt: TGTGCCACCAGTGAGGTAGGGGGCTCCACCGGGGAGCTGTTTTTT
d_call: TRBD1; clone_size: few; j_call: TRBJ1-5; v_call: TRBV7-9; cdr3_aa: CASSPMGDRGQPQHF; cdr3_nt: TGTGCCAGCAGCCCTATGGGGGACAGGGGACAGCCCCAGCATTTT
d_call: TRBD1; clone_size: -; j_call: TRBJ1-4; v_call: TRBV20-1; cdr3_aa: CSVKRGTATNEKLFF; cdr3_nt: TGCAGTGTCAAACGAGGGACAGCAACTAATGAAAAACTGTTTTTT
d_call: -; clone_size: few; j_call: TRBJ2-7; v_call: TRBV30; cdr3_aa: CAWRYRSYEQYF; cdr3_nt: TGTGCCTGGAGATACAGAAGCTACGAGCAGTACTTC
d_call: -; clone_size: -; j_call: TRBJ2-5; v_call: TRBV20-1; cdr3_aa: CSAGGDGETQYF; cdr3_nt: TGCAGTGCTGGAGGGGATGGGGAGACCCAGTACTTC
d_call: -; clone_size: few; j_call: TRBJ2-7; v_call: TRBV27; cdr3_aa: CASRRSLHEQYF; cdr3_nt: TGTGCCAGCAGACGCAGTTTACACGAGCAGTACTTC
d_call: -; clone_size: -; j_call: TRBJ2-1; v_call: TRBV7-2; cdr3_aa: CASSQSFHDFYNEQFF; cdr3_nt: TGTGCCAGCAGCCAGTCTTTTCACGATTTTTACAATGAGCAGTTCTTC
d_call: -; clone_size: -; j_call: TRBJ1-1; v_call: TRBV6-1; cdr3_aa: CASSVQGSTEAFF; cdr3_nt: TGTGCCAGCAGTGTGCAGGGATCCACTGAAGCTTTCTTT
d_call: TRBD2; clone_size: -; j_call: TRBJ2-2; v_call: TRBV4-1; cdr3_aa: CASSPQTGLAYRYTGELFF; cdr3_nt: TGCGCCAGCAGCCCCCAAACGGGACTAGCGTACCGATACACCGGGGAGCTGTTTTTT
d_call: -; clone_size: -; j_call: TRBJ2-3; v_call: TRBV4-1; cdr3_aa: CASSPDEGRDTQYF; cdr3_nt: TGCGCCAGCAGCCCAGATGAGGGTAGGGATACGCAGTATTTT
d_call: TRBD2; clone_size: few; j_call: TRBJ2-2; v_call: TRBV7-2; cdr3_aa: CASSVSGRRNTGELFF; cdr3_nt: TGTGCCAGCAGCGTAAGCGGGAGAAGGAACACCGGGGAGCTGTTTTTT
d_call: TRBD2; clone_size: -; j_call: TRBJ2-1; v_call: TRBV20-1; cdr3_aa: CSAHSGGAAEQFF; cdr3_nt: TGCAGTGCACATAGCGGGGGGGCCGCTGAGCAGTTCTTC
d_call: -; clone_size: few; j_call: TRBJ2-7; v_call: TRBV5-6; cdr3_aa: CASSLGRKSYEQYF; cdr3_nt: TGTGCCAGCAGCTTGGGACGGAAATCCTACGAGCAGTACTTC
d_call: -; clone_size: once; j_call: TRBJ1-2; v_call: TRBV5-4; cdr3_aa: CASSLGGLAANYGYTF; cdr3_nt: TGTGCCAGCAGCTTGGGTGGGCTTGCGGCTAACTATGGCTACACCTTC
d_call: TRBD1; clone_size: -; j_call: TRBJ2-7; v_call: TRBV6-2/TRBV6-3; cdr3_aa: CASSWRSDRENYEQYF; cdr3_nt: TGTGCCAGCAGTTGGAGATCGGACAGGGAGAACTACGAGCAGTACTTC
d_call: -; clone_size: few; j_call: TRBJ2-2; v_call: TRBV7-2; cdr3_aa: CASSLAPLFGELFF; cdr3_nt: TGTGCCAGCAGCTTAGCCCCCCTTTTCGGGGAGCTGTTTTTT
d_call: -; clone_size: -; j_call: TRBJ2-1; v_call: TRBV5-1; cdr3_aa: CASRVEGGLDNEQFF; cdr3_nt: TGCGCCAGCAGAGTCGAGGGTGGTCTGGACAATGAGCAGTTCTTC
d_call: -; clone_size: -; j_call: TRBJ1-1; v_call: TRBV12-3/TRBV12-4; cdr3_aa: CASTPTGGASEAFF; cdr3_nt: TGTGCCAGCACCCCAACGGGTGGGGCCTCTGAAGCTTTCTTT
d_call: -; clone_size: -; j_call: TRBJ2-4; v_call: TRBV20-1; cdr3_aa: CSARVPEAKNIQYF; cdr3_nt: TGCAGTGCTAGAGTCCCCGAGGCCAAAAACATTCAGTACTTC
d_call: TRBD2; clone_size: -; j_call: TRBJ2-1; v_call: TRBV6-7; cdr3_aa: CASCPGTRYRYNEQFF; cdr3_nt: TGTGCCAGCTGCCCCGGGACTAGATATCGCTACAATGAGCAGTTCTTC
d_call: TRBD1; clone_size: few; j_call: TRBJ2-4; v_call: TRBV5-1; cdr3_aa: CASSLTGTGKNIQYF; cdr3_nt: TGCGCCAGCAGCCTAACCGGGACAGGGAAAAACATTCAGTACTTC
d_call: TRBD1; clone_size: -; j_call: TRBJ2-7; v_call: TRBV19; cdr3_aa: CASSLTWTGANEQYF; cdr3_nt: TGTGCCAGTAGTCTCACCTGGACAGGGGCCAACGAGCAGTACTTC
d_call: -; clone_size: few; j_call: TRBJ2-5; v_call: TRBV10-3; cdr3_aa: CAISGGPAVETQYF; cdr3_nt: TGTGCCATCAGTGGGGGCCCTGCGGTAGAGACCCAGTACTTC
d_call: TRBD2; clone_size: -; j_call: TRBJ2-1; v_call: TRBV12-3/TRBV12-4; cdr3_aa: CASSPTSGSPYEQFF; cdr3_nt: TGTGCCAGCAGTCCTACTAGCGGGAGTCCCTATGAGCAGTTCTTC
d_call: -; clone_size: few; j_call: TRBJ1-2; v_call: TRBV7-2; cdr3_aa: CASSLAPFNYGYTF; cdr3_nt: TGTGCCAGCAGCTTAGCGCCCTTTAACTATGGCTACACCTTC